This TCR beta chain is drawn from a study of blood T cell repertoires in COVID-19 (dated by TCRdb to 2018 to 2020). General notes on the study: Collaborator samples came from the United States, Italy and Spain and covered acute and convalescent phases of COVID-19. The sample metadata nearly always contained a de-identified subject ID, COVID-19 status, age in years and sex. Where HLA class I and class II types were available, the types were taken from metadata supplied by the sample provider, not from assay-based typing. The samples were drawn from two sources: the first 160 participants of the ongoing ImmuneRACE study, and 1,000 to 1,500 subjects contributed by 6 global collaborators. The material from the prospective study consisted of cDNA or gDNA derived from T cells, B-cell-depleted T cells, or PBMCs. A freely available public database, intended as a resource for researchers studying the immune response to SARS-CoV-2, is where the repertoires were released. Deeply sampled blood TCRbeta repertoires from subjects exposed to, actively infected with, or recovered from COVID-19 were included in the dataset.

Trimming removed 3 bases from V and 7 bases from J; the gene matches leave 9 bases unexplained. From the cysteine through the phenylalanine, the CDR3 covers 16 amino acids. The entry retains the CDR3 DNA only, 48 bases that are in frame from base 1. CDR1 and CDR2 are read off the germline V gene as SGHTA and FQGNSA. The immunoSEQ Assay, a bias-controlled multiplex PCR, was used to amplify TCRbeta CDR3 regions from genomic DNA. The authors' analysis ran thus. Within the assay, amplification of reference gene primers was used to estimate how many nucleated cells each sample contained. Sequence reads were collapsed and filtered to measure the absolute abundance of every unique TCRbeta CDR3 rearrangement. Productive Simpson clonality was computed per sample as the square root of Simpson's diversity index over productive rearrangements. TCRdb provides this immuneACCESS table in a form limited to in-frame rearrangements. Some clones are lacking; in checked studies, under half of them reflect an unresolved V gene, and why the rest are absent is not known. V and J calls and clone size follow that table, whereas D and trimming were derived from the DNA. In all, the sample holds 130,000 to 150,000 clones, and 87% of those were seen once. The ten biggest clones cover more than 3.5% of the sample.

Remarks on this clone: Its target antigen remains unknown. Nothing much larger sits one base from this clone, and base qualities are not available.

Collaborating institutions collected whole blood in K2EDTA tubes following their own protocols. For TCRbeta analysis, collaborators shipped samples as frozen whole blood, isolated PBMCs, or DNA extracted from either of those sample types. The investigation overall reported the following: The amount of clinical and demographic metadata varied by source and participant and was provided uncurated.

The specimen was peripheral blood. The clonotype was recovered from a woman aged 40 to 50 with acute or convalescent COVID-19. The chain is assembled from TRBV7-2 and TRBJ1-2, and TRBD1 matches 12 of the central bases. The CDR3 region: CASSFGGTGGLGGYTF. The DNA sequence is as follows: TGTGCCAGCAGCTTCGGGGGGACAGGGGGCTTGGGTGGCTACACCTTC. Joined to the reference TRBV7-2 and TRBJ1-2 proteins, this CDR3 gives the full variable domain: GAGVSQSPSNKVTEKGKDVELRCDPISGHTALYWYRQSLGQGLEFLIYFQGNSAPDKSGLPSDRFSAERTGGSVSTLTIQRTQQEDSAVYLCASSFGGTGGLGGYTFGSGTRLTVV.